This T cell receptor beta chain was obtained from a study of regulatory T cells in long-lasting Graves disease. At the level of the study: Persistent Graves' disease meant over 5 years of antithyroid drugs with positive TSH receptor antibodies. The study, taken as a whole, reports: Lower TCR diversity was seen in persistent Graves' patients than in newly diagnosed ones. Limited samples may have lowered accuracy.

Time point indicated: persistent/refractory GD, antithyroid drugs over 5 years with positive TRAb. Generation of the TCR library employed RNA extracted from PBMCs. Concerning this clonotype: What it binds is not known.

CDR3-region Arm-PCR and iRepertoire HTBI primers produced the TCR beta libraries. Original data processing: Samples jointly harbored roughly 60 TRBV and 14 to 15 TRBJ segments. Each CDR3 protein gets one entry after TCRdb re-called the multiplex PCR reads with MiXCR. The V and J calls, along with clone size, are taken from TCRdb and not from the paper's own processing. The top ten hold 42% of the sample, which has 700,000 or so distinct CDR3 sequences, 25% to 35% seen once. The CDR3 loop spans 14 amino acids. Trimming removed 6 bases from V and 6 bases from J; junction bases left unmatched: 6. Per the germline V gene, CDR1 is SNHLY and CDR2 is FYNNEI.

Sequencing used peripheral blood mononuclear cells (PBMCs), obtained when the disease was refractory, from a patient treated with antithyroid drugs. The receptor was isolated from a female donor with Graves disease. The gene calls are TRBV2 and TRBJ2-3; the match to TRBD1 covers 10 bases. The CDR3 DNA reads as TGTGCCAGCAGGGGCGGACAGGGGGTCGATACGCAGTATTTT. It specifies CASRGGQGVDTQYF.